Following are 21 T cell receptor beta chains from one sample sequenced in a study of technical replicates of blood from a handful of donors (dated by TCRdb to about 2017). The library was made by the immunoSEQ multiplex PCR assay. This is the immuneACCESS table as TCRdb keeps it, with only in-frame sequences that have V and J called. A part of the clones is gone; compared with another copy, unresolved V genes explain less than half, and the rest is unexplained. The sample table lists more than 90,000 clones, 90% to 97% of them with a count of one. The ten largest clones capture approximately 0.23% of the sample. Sequencing used T cells isolated from PBMCs. Receptors were obtained from a human donor in good health.

The chain recombines TRBV27 with TRBJ1-4, with D perhaps TRBD1 (6 bases). V lost 1 base and J lost 4, with 16 bases in between. There are 17 residues in the CDR3. Per germline, CDR1 MNHEY and CDR2 SMNVEV (reference sequence). CDR3 DNA: TGTGCCAGCAGTTTATGGGGGCCTGGGTCCCTTAATGAAAAACTGTTTTTT. Amino acids: CASSLWGPGSLNEKLFF.

The chain has TRBV28 and TRBJ2-1; TRBD2 might be the D (6 bases). Germline V gene sequence: CDR1 MDHEN, CDR2 SYDVKM. Trimming stripped 1 base from V and 9 bases from J, with 13 bases between. The CDR3 loop spans 14 amino acids. Written as DNA, the CDR3 is TGTGCCAGCAGTTTATTCGCGGGGCGCGCTGAGCAGTTCTTC. Amino acids: CASSLFAGRAEQFF.

The genes are TRBV2 and TRBJ2-5; D is ambiguous. The V end was cut by 6 bases, the J end by 5 bases, with 13 bases between. Looked up from germline, CDR1 is SNHLY and CDR2 is FYNNEI. The CDR3 covers 13 residues. CDR3 sequence (DNA): TGTGCCAGCAGCCCGGCTGACGGGGAGACCCAGTACTTC. This codes for CASSPADGETQYF.

V and J are TRBV21-1 and TRBJ2-1; the table's D call of TRBD1 was not tested on the DNA. TRBV21-1 is designated a pseudogene. The CDR3 has 13 amino acids. Here the CDR3 DNA reads TGTGCCAGCAGCCGTACAGGGGGCAATGAGCAGTTCTTC. It encodes CASSRTGGNEQFF.

The J gene is TRBJ1-1, the V gene TRBV7-9; D not resolved. From germline, CDR1 is SEHNR and CDR2 FQNEAQ (reference sequence). Trimming pared 3 bases from V and 3 bases from J, leaving 5 bases between. This CDR3 is built from 12 residues. The CDR3 is CASSFTDTEAFF. The CDR3, as DNA: TGTGCCAGCAGCTTCACTGACACTGAAGCTTTCTTT.

This clone is a singleton in its sample. This chain uses TRBV5-1 with TRBJ1-1, with 12 bases that match TRBD1. The CDR3 sequence is 18 residues long. V lost 4 bases and J lost 1; bases outside the gene matches: 11. Germline V gene lookup returns CDR1 SGHRS and CDR2 YFSETQ. The CDR3 reads CASSTNPGTGGANTEAFF. DNA for the CDR3: TGCGCCAGCAGCACAAATCCCGGGACAGGGGGCGCGAACACTGAAGCTTTCTTT. The entire variable domain, with the rest obtained from reference TRBV5-1 and TRBJ1-1, is as follows: KAGVTQTPRYLIKTRGQQVTLSCSPISGHRSVSWYQQTPGQGLQFLFEYFSETQRNKGNFPGRFSGRQFSNSRSEMNVSTLELGDSALYLCASSTNPGTGGANTEAFFGQGTRLTVV.

As for this clone: The sample holds other DNA sequences that translate to the same CDR3. The rearrangement uses TRBV28 and TRBJ2-7; TRBD1 matches at 7 bases. Germline lookup yields CDR1 MDHEN and CDR2 SYDVKM. With V trimmed by 2 bases and J by 3 bases, 1 base remained unmatched. This CDR3 region has 13 residues. CDR3 in amino acids: CASSLGQDYEQYF. CDR3 sequence (DNA): TGTGCCAGCAGTTTAGGACAGGACTACGAGCAGTACTTC. Using reference TRBV28 and TRBJ2-7 for the parts outside the CDR3, the full variable domain is DVKVTQSSRYLVKRTGEKVFLECVQDMDHENMFWYRQDPGLGLRLIYFSYDVKMKEKGDIPEGYSVSREKKERFSLILESASTNQTSMYLCASSLGQDYEQYFGPGTRLTVT.

The chain recombines TRBV6-6 with TRBJ1-1; possibly TRBD1 for D (6 bases). V lost 2 bases to trimming and J lost 0 bases, with 10 bases between them. This CDR3 region has 15 residues. Germline CDR1 reads MNHNY; CDR2 reads SVGAGI (reference sequence). The CDR3 loop reads CASSYGGALNTEAFF. The CDR3 DNA follows: TGTGCCAGCAGTTACGGGGGGGCCCTGAACACTGAAGCTTTCTTT.

V gene TRBV5-1 combines with J gene TRBJ2-2; D possibly corresponds to TRBD1 (5 bases). Germline-derived CDR1 and CDR2 are SGHRS and YFSETQ. The CDR3 covers 15 residues. Trimming removed 2 bases at V and 1 base at J, with 9 bases between. The CDR3 DNA reads TGCGCCAGCAGCTTTGGACAAATGAACACCGGGGAGCTGTTTTTT. It specifies CASSFGQMNTGELFF.

In nucleotides, the CDR3 is TGTGCCAGCAGCGTAGCCGGGACAGATATCTACGAGCAGTACTTC. Translation: CASSVAGTDIYEQYF. V gene TRBV9 combines with J gene TRBJ2-7; 7 nucleotides align to TRBD1. Germline V gives CDR1 SGDLS, CDR2 YYNGEE. The CDR3 covers 15 residues. V lost 0 bases, J lost 3 bases, and 6 bases stayed unmatched.

The chain couples TRBV4-1 to TRBJ2-7; 9 nucleotides agree with TRBD2. V lost 1 base and J lost 0; bases outside the gene matches: 4. The CDR3 contains 16 residues. CDR1 and CDR2 from the germline V gene are MGHRA and YSYEKL. CDR3 DNA sequence: TGCGCCAGCAGCCAAGGCGCTAGCGGGGCCTCCTACGAGCAGTACTTC. This translates into CASSQGASGASYEQYF.

This clone was picked up one time. The V call is TRBV5-1, the J call TRBJ2-7; D might be TRBD1 (6 bases). Germline V gene data show CDR1 as SGHRS and CDR2 as YFSETQ. Deletions cut 4 bases from V and 6 bases from J, with 14 bases between. This CDR3 region has 13 residues. This CDR3 reads CASSKNREIEQYF. For the CDR3, the DNA is TGCGCCAGCAGCAAAAACAGGGAAATCGAGCAGTACTTC.

This clone was detected only once. The J gene is TRBJ2-1, the V gene TRBV7-9; 7 bases align to TRBD1. The CDR3 has 14 amino acids. Per the germline V gene, CDR1 is SEHNR and CDR2 is FQNEAQ (reference sequence). V lost 5 bases and J lost 5; bases outside the gene matches: 6. This CDR3 reads CASSPPTGHNEQFF. As DNA, the CDR3 is TGTGCCAGCAGCCCCCCGACAGGGCACAATGAGCAGTTCTTC.

The chain employs TRBV28 and TRBJ2-7; 7 bases line up with TRBD2. Germline values: CDR1 MDHEN, CDR2 SYDVKM. Trimming took 6 bases from V and 1 from J; bases not matched to a gene: 6. The length of the CDR3 is 14 residues. CDR3 amino acids: CASRAGYRSYEQYF. In DNA form, the CDR3 reads TGTGCCAGCAGAGCGGGATATCGATCCTACGAGCAGTACTTC.

J is TRBJ2-2 and V is TRBV9; 10 bases map to TRBD2. CDR1 is SGDLS and CDR2 is YYNGEE in the germline V gene. The length of the CDR3 is 17 residues. The V gene end was trimmed by 0 bases and the J gene end by 3 bases; junction bases not matched to a gene: 5. The chain's CDR3 is CASSVGPLAGDTGELFF. CDR3 nucleotide sequence: TGTGCCAGCAGCGTAGGTCCCCTAGCGGGAGACACCGGGGAGCTGTTTTTT.

The chain combines TRBV10-2 with TRBJ1-4; TRBD1 might be the D (6 bases). V was clipped by 0 bases and J by 6 bases, with 11 bases between them. The CDR3 totals 15 residues. From germline, CDR1 is WSHSY and CDR2 SAAADI. CDR3 sequence (DNA): TGCGCCAGCAGTGAGTCGGGCAGGGGAGATGAAAAACTGTTTTTT. Amino acid sequence: CASSESGRGDEKLFF.

The chain uses TRBV7-2 and TRBJ2-1, with 12 bases matching TRBD2. CDR1 and CDR2 (germline): SGHTA, FQGNSA. This CDR3 comprises 14 residues. With 4 bases clipped from V and 9 bases from J, the junction kept 4 bases outside the gene matches. This CDR3 reads CASSSTSGGFEQFF. The CDR3 region has the DNA TGTGCCAGCAGCTCGACTAGCGGGGGATTTGAGCAGTTCTTC. The variable domain in full, with the rest retrieved from reference TRBV7-2 and TRBJ2-1, is GAGVSQSPSNKVTEKGKDVELRCDPISGHTALYWYRQSLGQGLEFLIYFQGNSAPDKSGLPSDRFSAERTGGSVSTLTIQRTQQEDSAVYLCASSSTSGGFEQFFGPGTRLTVL.

The chain carries TRBV28 and TRBJ2-6; TRBD1 matches at 10 bases. V shed 6 bases and J 1 base; nucleotides not matched to a gene: 6. Germline lookup yields CDR1 MDHEN and CDR2 SYDVKM. The CDR3 is 17 residues long. The CDR3 region is CASSPDRGLSGANVLTF. CDR3 bases: TGTGCCAGCAGCCCAGACAGGGGGCTTTCTGGGGCCAACGTCCTGACTTTC.

V and J are TRBV4-1 and TRBJ2-1; D is unclear. The CDR3 is made up of 11 amino acids. V lost 7 bases and J 7 bases, leaving 8 bases between the germline ends. Germline V gene sequence: CDR1 MGHRA, CDR2 YSYEKL. The CDR3 coding sequence is TGCGCCAGCACCCTCGGGAATGAGCAGTTCTTC. This sequence encodes CASTLGNEQFF.

The J gene is TRBJ1-5, the V gene TRBV23-1, with TRBD1 identical over 8 bases. TRBV23-1 counts as an open reading frame of uncertain function. V was clipped by 0 bases and J by 2 bases; unmatched bases: 0. CDR3 length: 15 residues. DNA for the CDR3: TGCGCCAGCAGTCAATCGGGACAGGGCAATCAGCCCCAGCATTTT. The encoded protein is CASSQSGQGNQPQHF.

DNA for the CDR3: TGTGCCAGTAGTATAGAAGACTTGTACAATCAGCCCCAGCATTTT. Its translation: CASSIEDLYNQPQHF. The chain recombines TRBV19 with TRBJ1-5; no clear D gene. Trimming took 0 bases from V and 3 from J, leaving 9 bases between them. The CDR3 consists of 15 residues. From germline, CDR1 is LNHDA and CDR2 SQIVND (reference sequence).